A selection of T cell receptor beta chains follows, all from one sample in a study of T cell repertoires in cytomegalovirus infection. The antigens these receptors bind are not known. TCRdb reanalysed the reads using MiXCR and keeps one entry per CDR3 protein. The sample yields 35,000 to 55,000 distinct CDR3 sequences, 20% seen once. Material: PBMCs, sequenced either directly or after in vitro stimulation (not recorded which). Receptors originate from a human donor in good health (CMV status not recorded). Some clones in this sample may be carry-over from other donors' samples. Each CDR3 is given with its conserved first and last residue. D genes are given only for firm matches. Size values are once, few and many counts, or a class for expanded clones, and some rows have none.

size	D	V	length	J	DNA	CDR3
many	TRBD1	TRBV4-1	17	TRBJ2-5	TGCGCCAGCAGCCAAGCTCCGAGACAGGGGGCAAGAGAGACCCAGTACTTC	CASSQAPRQGARETQYF
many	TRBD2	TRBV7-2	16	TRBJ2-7	TGTGCCAGCAGCTTAGTTTGGGTAGCGGGAGTGGTCGAGCAGTACTTC	CASSLVWVAGVVEQYF
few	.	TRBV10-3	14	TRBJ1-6	TGTGCCATCAGTGAGGAACAGAATAATTCACCCCTCCACTTT	CAISEEQNNSPLHF
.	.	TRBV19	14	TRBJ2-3	TGTGCCAGTAGTCGCCGGGGGCAGACAGATACGCAGTATTTT	CASSRRGQTDTQYF
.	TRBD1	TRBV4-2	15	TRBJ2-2	TGTGCCAGCAGCCAAAATCAGGGGGCGTCCGGGGAGCTGTTTTTT	CASSQNQGASGELFF
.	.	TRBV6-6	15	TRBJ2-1	TGTGCCAGCAGTTACTCTCACCGTTCCTACAATGAGCAGTTCTTC	CASSYSHRSYNEQFF
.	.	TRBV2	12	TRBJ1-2	TGTGCCAGCAGCGATCACAGCTATGGCTACACCTTC	CASSDHSYGYTF
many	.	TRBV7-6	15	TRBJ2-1	TGTGCCAGCAGCCCACGCACAGGGCCCTACAATGAGCAGTTCTTC	CASSPRTGPYNEQFF
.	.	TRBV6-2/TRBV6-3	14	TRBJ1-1	TGTGCCAGCAGGCGACAGGAACCGAACACTGAAGCTTTCTTT	CASRRQEPNTEAFF
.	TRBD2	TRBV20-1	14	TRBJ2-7	TGCAGTGCTAGTCGGCGGGGGGGGTCCTACGAGCAGTACTTC	CSASRRGGSYEQYF
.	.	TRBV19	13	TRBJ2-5	TGTGCCAGTAGTATCCCGAGTTCACGGGTCCAGTACTTC	CASSIPSSRVQYF
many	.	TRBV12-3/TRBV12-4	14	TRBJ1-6	TGTGCCAGCAGTTTAACAGCCGGGGGGTCACCCCTCCACTTT	CASSLTAGGSPLHF
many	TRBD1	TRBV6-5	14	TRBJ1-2	TGTGCCAGCAGACCGGGACAGGGGCTTCGTGGCTACACCTTC	CASRPGQGLRGYTF
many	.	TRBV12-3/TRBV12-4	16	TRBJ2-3	TGTGCCAGCAGTTCCCGTTACGCGCTTCCCACAGATACGCAGTATTTT	CASSSRYALPTDTQYF
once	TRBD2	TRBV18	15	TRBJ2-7	TGTGCCAGCTCGGACGGACTAGCGGGGACCTACGAGCAGTACTTC	CASSDGLAGTYEQYF
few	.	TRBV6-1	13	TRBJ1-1	TGTGCCACCTTCGGGGGAATAGGGGACGAAGCTTTCTTT	CATFGGIGDEAFF
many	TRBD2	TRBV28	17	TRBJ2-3	TGTGCCAGCAGTTTAGAACCCGGAGCGGGAGCCACAGATACGCAGTATTTT	CASSLEPGAGATDTQYF
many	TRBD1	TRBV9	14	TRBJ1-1	TGTGCCAGCAGCGACCCGGACAGGGAAGCTGAAGCTTTCTTT	CASSDPDREAEAFF
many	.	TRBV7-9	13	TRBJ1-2	TGTGCCAGCAGCTTAACCCCAGCCTATGGCTACACCTTC	CASSLTPAYGYTF
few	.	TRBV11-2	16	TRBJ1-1	TGTGCCAGCAGCGAGAGGGGAATGTCAGGAAGAACTGAAGCTTTCTTT	CASSERGMSGRTEAFF
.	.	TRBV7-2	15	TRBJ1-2	TGTGCCAGCAGCTTAGACAGGGAGGCGGGATATGGCTACACCTTC	CASSLDREAGYGYTF
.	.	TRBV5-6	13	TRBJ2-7	TGTGCCAGCAGGTTCGCAGGGAGTTACGAGCAGTACTTC	CASRFAGSYEQYF
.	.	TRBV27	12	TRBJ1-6	TGTGCCACCCGCTGGGGGGATTCACCCCTCCACTTT	CATRWGDSPLHF
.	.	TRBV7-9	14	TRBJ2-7	TGTGCCAGCAGCTTCCGACAGAGCTCCTACGAGCAGTACTTC	CASSFRQSSYEQYF
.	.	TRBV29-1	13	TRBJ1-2	TGCAGCGTGATAAAACAGGATAACTATGGCTACACCTTC	CSVIKQDNYGYTF
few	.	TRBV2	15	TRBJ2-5	TGTGCCAGCACCATGTCCCGACTCGGTCCTGGGACCCAGTACTTC	CASTMSRLGPGTQYF
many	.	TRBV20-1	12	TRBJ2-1	TGCAGTGCCCCCCGAGGGCCTAATGAGCAGTTCTTC	CSAPRGPNEQFF
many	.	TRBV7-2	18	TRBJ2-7	TGTGCCAGCAGCTTATCGCAGGGCTTTAGAAATCCCCTATACGAGCAGTACTTC	CASSLSQGFRNPLYEQYF